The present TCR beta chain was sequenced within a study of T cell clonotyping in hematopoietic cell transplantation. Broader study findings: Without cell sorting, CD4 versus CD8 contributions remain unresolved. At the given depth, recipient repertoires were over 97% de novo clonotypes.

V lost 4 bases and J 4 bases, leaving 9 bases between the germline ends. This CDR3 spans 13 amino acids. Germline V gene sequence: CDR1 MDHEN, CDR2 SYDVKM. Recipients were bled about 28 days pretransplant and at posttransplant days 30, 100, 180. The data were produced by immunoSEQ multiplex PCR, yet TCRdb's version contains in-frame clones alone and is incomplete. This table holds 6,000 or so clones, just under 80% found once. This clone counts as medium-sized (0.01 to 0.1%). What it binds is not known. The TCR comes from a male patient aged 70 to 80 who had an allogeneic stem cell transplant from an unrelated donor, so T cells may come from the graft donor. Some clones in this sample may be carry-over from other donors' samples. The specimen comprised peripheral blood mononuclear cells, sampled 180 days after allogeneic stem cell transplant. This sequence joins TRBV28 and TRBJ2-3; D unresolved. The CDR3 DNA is TGTGCCAGCAGTTACCATACATCAGATACGCAGTATTTT. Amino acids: CASSYHTSDTQYF.